This T cell receptor (beta chain) was sequenced in a study of T cell responses to AZD1222 COVID-19 vaccine. Study-wide results and caveats: CD4 TCRs associated with vaccination spanned spike, dominating at 160-218 and 743-854. Reportedly, close to half of spike-specific TCRs are directed against unmutated variant regions. Repertoire collection took place solely once the T cell response had peaked.

Comment on this clone: Its antigen remains unidentified.

Using immunoSEQ multiplex PCR, the repertoire was profiled, and TCRdb retains in-frame clones only, with some absent. Among some 150,000 clones listed, approximately 91% were seen once. V shed 2 bases, J shed 7 bases, and the junction held 5 bases outside the gene matches. Germline CDR1 reads SGHRS; CDR2 reads YFSETQ. CDR3 size: 14 residues. The V and J genes are TRBV5-1 and TRBJ2-7, with 11 bases aligning to TRBD2. The sequence came from an adult who received the AZD1222 COVID-19 vaccine. The sequencing used peripheral blood, collected 28 days after the second AZD1222 dose. DNA of the CDR3: TGCGCCAGCAGCTTACTAGCGGGAGTCGGGGAGCAGTACTTC. This sequence encodes CASSLLAGVGEQYF.